A selection of T cell receptor beta chains follows, all from one sample in a study of a mutant IDH1 vaccine in newly diagnosed glioma. The method was immunoSEQ multiplex PCR; TCRdb's version includes in-frame clones alone and lacks a portion of them. The sample records some 120,000 clones, around three quarters being singletons. No cognate antigen is known for these TCRs. Here the sequenced sample was PBMCs, taken from a glioma patient whose treatment included an IDH1 peptide vaccine. The receptor source for this set is a man aged 40-55 years with glioma. CDR3s include the opening cysteine and the closing phenylalanine or tryptophan. A D gene is named only where the DNA matches it firmly. For some rows the clone size is stated as once, few or many, or as a class when expanded; others skip it.

TRBV7-2,TRBJ1-2,-,13,TRBD1,TGTGCCAGCAGCCACACAGGGGAGGGTGGCTACACCTTC,CASSHTGEGGYTF
TRBV7-2,TRBJ1-1,-,12,TRBD1,TGTGCCAGCAGCCCTCGACAGGGGGTAGCTTTCTTT,CASSPRQGVAFF
TRBV10-3,TRBJ2-3,-,16,TRBD2,TGTGCCACGGGATCCCGCGGGGGGATTGGCACAGATACGCAGTATTTT,CATGSRGGIGTDTQYF
TRBV6-5,TRBJ1-2,-,14,-,TGTGCCAGCACAAAAACCGGGACGGGGGGAGGCTACACCTTC,CASTKTGTGGGYTF
TRBV27,TRBJ1-2,-,14,TRBD1,TGTGCCAGCAGTTGGGACAGGGGGAGAGGCGGCTACACCTTC,CASSWDRGRGGYTF
TRBV5-1,TRBJ2-3,-,14,-,TGCGCCAGCAGCCCCAAAGTCTCTAAAGATACGCAGTATTTT,CASSPKVSKDTQYF
TRBV5-5,TRBJ2-3,once,17,TRBD2,TGTGCCAGCAGCAGGGGACTAGCGGGAGCTGTGGGAGATACGCAGTATTTT,CASSRGLAGAVGDTQYF
TRBV4-1,TRBJ1-2,-,16,TRBD1,TGCGCCAGCAGCCAAAGCCGGGACAGGACTAACTATGGCTACACCTTC,CASSQSRDRTNYGYTF
TRBV19,TRBJ2-5,-,18,-,TGTGCCAGTAGTATACCGGCGGTGACGGGGCTGGGCCAAGAGACCCAGTACTTC,CASSIPAVTGLGQETQYF
TRBV5-1,TRBJ1-4,-,15,-,TGCGCCAGCAGCTGGGGGGAAAGGACTAATGAAAAACTGTTTTTT,CASSWGERTNEKLFF
TRBV4-2,TRBJ2-1,-,17,TRBD1,TGTGCCAGCAGCCAAGATCCAGGGACAGGGCTTTACAATGAGCAGTTCTTC,CASSQDPGTGLYNEQFF
TRBV18,TRBJ1-2,-,16,-,TGTGCCAGCTCACAGTGGCCGCGGGGAGAAGGGTATGGCTACACCTTC,CASSQWPRGEGYGYTF
TRBV6-1,TRBJ2-7,-,15,TRBD2,TGTGCCAGCCAACGGGCGGGAGGGCCTACGTACGAGCAGTACTTC,CASQRAGGPTYEQYF
TRBV6-6,TRBJ2-7,-,15,-,TGTGCCAGCAGTTATTCCCCGGGGGCAGGGACTGAGCAGTACTTC,CASSYSPGAGTEQYF
TRBV2,TRBJ2-7,few,11,-,TGTGCCAGCAGTGAAGAGGACATCGGGCTCTTC,CASSEEDIGLF
TRBV9,TRBJ2-7,-,15,TRBD2,TGTGCCAGCAGCGGTAGCGGGAGGGCCTGGGACGAGCAGTACTTC,CASSGSGRAWDEQYF
TRBV19,TRBJ2-1,-,17,-,TGTGCCAGTAGTATCCCCCCAAGGACTGGGGTTTACAATGAGCAGTTCTTC,CASSIPPRTGVYNEQFF
TRBV7-9,TRBJ2-5,-,14,TRBD1,TGTGCCAGCAGCTACCGGACAGGGCTGTGGACCCAGTACTTC,CASSYRTGLWTQYF
TRBV28,TRBJ2-7,once,13,TRBD1,TGTGCCAGCACTCCGGGACAGCACAGCGAGCAGTACTTC,CASTPGQHSEQYF
TRBV4-2,TRBJ2-5,once,13,-,TGTGCCAGCAGCCAGGCAGATCAAGAGACCCAGTACTTC,CASSQADQETQYF
TRBV5-4,TRBJ2-1,-,13,-,TGTGCCAGCAGCTTAATATTTGGCAATGAGCAGTTCTTC,CASSLIFGNEQFF
TRBV20-1,TRBJ2-5,-,10,-,TGCAGCCCACTAGCAGAGACCCAGTACTTC,CSPLAETQYF
TRBV7-2,TRBJ2-5,-,13,-,TGTGCCAGCAGCTTAGGAGGCCGGGAGACCCAGTACTTC,CASSLGGRETQYF
TRBV11-2,TRBJ2-2,-,16,-,TGTGCCAGCAGCAATCAGAGGGGCTATCACACCGGGGAGCTGTTTTTT,CASSNQRGYHTGELFF
TRBV7-2,TRBJ2-7,once,14,-,TGTGCCAGCAGCTTAGCAGGTTCCTCCTACGAGCAGTACTTC,CASSLAGSSYEQYF
TRBV19,TRBJ1-4,few,14,-,TGTGCCAGTAGTAGGTCGGTATCGGATGAAAAACTGTTTTTT,CASSRSVSDEKLFF
TRBV10-3,TRBJ2-3,-,13,TRBD2,TGTGCCTCCGCGGGGGTGAGCACAGATACGCAGTATTTT,CASAGVSTDTQYF
TRBV7-2,TRBJ2-1,-,17,TRBD2,TGTGCCAGCAGCTTAGCGGGAGGGCTTAGTTCCTACAATGAGCAGTTCTTC,CASSLAGGLSSYNEQFF
TRBV5-1,TRBJ2-3,-,14,-,TGCGCCAGCAGCTTGGAGACTACCACAGATACGCAGTATTTT,CASSLETTTDTQYF
TRBV28,TRBJ2-3,-,16,TRBD2,TGTGCCAGCAGTACATCGGGACTAGTAGCGGGAGATACGCAGTATTTT,CASSTSGLVAGDTQYF
TRBV7-9,TRBJ2-4,-,15,-,TGTGCCAGCAGCCGCGAGGCCCTAGCCAAAAACATTCAGTACTTC,CASSREALAKNIQYF
TRBV25-1,TRBJ1-1,-,13,TRBD1,TGTGCCAGCAGGAGGGGGCAGGACACTGAAGCTTTCTTT,CASRRGQDTEAFF
TRBV7-2,TRBJ2-1,-,11,-,TGTGCCAGCAGCTTATTAAAGGAGCAGTTCTTC,CASSLLKEQFF
TRBV27,TRBJ1-6,-,14,TRBD1,TGTGCCAGCACCTTACAGGGGGCAGGCTCACCCCTCCACTTT,CASTLQGAGSPLHF
TRBV11-2,TRBJ2-3,once,14,-,TGTGCCAGCAGCTTCCCGGACTACACAGATACGCAGTATTTT,CASSFPDYTDTQYF
TRBV30,TRBJ2-6,-,15,-,TGTGCCTGGAGTGTACGTGGTGGTGGGGCCAACGTCCTGACTTTC,CAWSVRGGGANVLTF
TRBV7-9,TRBJ2-7,few,15,-,TGTGCCAGCAGCCCTCCCCCGCGGTACTCCTACGAGCAGTACTTC,CASSPPPRYSYEQYF
TRBV7-6,TRBJ2-5,once,15,-,TGTGCCAGCAGCTTAGCGAGAACGAAGCAAGAGACCCAGTACTTC,CASSLARTKQETQYF
TRBV19,TRBJ2-3,-,16,TRBD2,TGTGCCAGTAGTACCCGACTAGCGGGGAGCACAGATACGCAGTATTTT,CASSTRLAGSTDTQYF
TRBV5-1,TRBJ2-5,-,15,TRBD1,TGCGCCAGCAGCTATACGAACAGGGGACAAGAGACCCAGTACTTC,CASSYTNRGQETQYF
TRBV5-1,TRBJ1-6,-,20,-,TGCGCCAGCAGCCTCGTGGCGGGATGGACGTCAAGCTCCTATAATTCACCCCTCCACTTT,CASSLVAGWTSSSYNSPLHF
TRBV7-9,TRBJ1-4,-,13,-,TGTGCCAGCAGCTTCAGCGATAATGAAAAACTGTTTTTT,CASSFSDNEKLFF
TRBV5-5,TRBJ2-5,few,17,-,TGTGCCAGCAGCTTGGCGTCGACCGGACGGGGTCAAGAGACCCAGTACTTC,CASSLASTGRGQETQYF
TRBV7-9,TRBJ2-5,-,15,TRBD2,TGTGCCAGCAGCGCTAGCGGGGGCTACATGGAGACCCAGTACTTC,CASSASGGYMETQYF
TRBV10-1,TRBJ2-1,-,16,TRBD2,TGCGCCAGCAGTGTAGCGGGAGCGTCCTCCTACAATGAGCAGTTCTTC,CASSVAGASSYNEQFF
TRBV5-1,TRBJ1-1,few,15,-,TGCGCCAGCAGCTTGGATGGGCTCCTGAACACTGAAGCTTTCTTT,CASSLDGLLNTEAFF